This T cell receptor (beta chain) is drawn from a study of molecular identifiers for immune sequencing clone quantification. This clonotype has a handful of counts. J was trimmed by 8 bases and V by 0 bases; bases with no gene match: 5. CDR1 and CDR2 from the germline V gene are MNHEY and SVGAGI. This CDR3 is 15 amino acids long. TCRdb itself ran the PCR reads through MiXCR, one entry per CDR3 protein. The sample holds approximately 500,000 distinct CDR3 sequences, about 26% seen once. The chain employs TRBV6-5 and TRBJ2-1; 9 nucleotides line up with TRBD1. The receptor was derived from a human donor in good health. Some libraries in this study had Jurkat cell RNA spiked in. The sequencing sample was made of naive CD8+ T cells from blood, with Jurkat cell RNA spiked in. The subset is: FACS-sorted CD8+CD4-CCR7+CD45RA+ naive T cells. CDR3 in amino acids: CASSYSGTGRHEQFF. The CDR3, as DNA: TGTGCCAGCAGTTACTCCGGGACAGGGCGCCATGAGCAGTTCTTC.